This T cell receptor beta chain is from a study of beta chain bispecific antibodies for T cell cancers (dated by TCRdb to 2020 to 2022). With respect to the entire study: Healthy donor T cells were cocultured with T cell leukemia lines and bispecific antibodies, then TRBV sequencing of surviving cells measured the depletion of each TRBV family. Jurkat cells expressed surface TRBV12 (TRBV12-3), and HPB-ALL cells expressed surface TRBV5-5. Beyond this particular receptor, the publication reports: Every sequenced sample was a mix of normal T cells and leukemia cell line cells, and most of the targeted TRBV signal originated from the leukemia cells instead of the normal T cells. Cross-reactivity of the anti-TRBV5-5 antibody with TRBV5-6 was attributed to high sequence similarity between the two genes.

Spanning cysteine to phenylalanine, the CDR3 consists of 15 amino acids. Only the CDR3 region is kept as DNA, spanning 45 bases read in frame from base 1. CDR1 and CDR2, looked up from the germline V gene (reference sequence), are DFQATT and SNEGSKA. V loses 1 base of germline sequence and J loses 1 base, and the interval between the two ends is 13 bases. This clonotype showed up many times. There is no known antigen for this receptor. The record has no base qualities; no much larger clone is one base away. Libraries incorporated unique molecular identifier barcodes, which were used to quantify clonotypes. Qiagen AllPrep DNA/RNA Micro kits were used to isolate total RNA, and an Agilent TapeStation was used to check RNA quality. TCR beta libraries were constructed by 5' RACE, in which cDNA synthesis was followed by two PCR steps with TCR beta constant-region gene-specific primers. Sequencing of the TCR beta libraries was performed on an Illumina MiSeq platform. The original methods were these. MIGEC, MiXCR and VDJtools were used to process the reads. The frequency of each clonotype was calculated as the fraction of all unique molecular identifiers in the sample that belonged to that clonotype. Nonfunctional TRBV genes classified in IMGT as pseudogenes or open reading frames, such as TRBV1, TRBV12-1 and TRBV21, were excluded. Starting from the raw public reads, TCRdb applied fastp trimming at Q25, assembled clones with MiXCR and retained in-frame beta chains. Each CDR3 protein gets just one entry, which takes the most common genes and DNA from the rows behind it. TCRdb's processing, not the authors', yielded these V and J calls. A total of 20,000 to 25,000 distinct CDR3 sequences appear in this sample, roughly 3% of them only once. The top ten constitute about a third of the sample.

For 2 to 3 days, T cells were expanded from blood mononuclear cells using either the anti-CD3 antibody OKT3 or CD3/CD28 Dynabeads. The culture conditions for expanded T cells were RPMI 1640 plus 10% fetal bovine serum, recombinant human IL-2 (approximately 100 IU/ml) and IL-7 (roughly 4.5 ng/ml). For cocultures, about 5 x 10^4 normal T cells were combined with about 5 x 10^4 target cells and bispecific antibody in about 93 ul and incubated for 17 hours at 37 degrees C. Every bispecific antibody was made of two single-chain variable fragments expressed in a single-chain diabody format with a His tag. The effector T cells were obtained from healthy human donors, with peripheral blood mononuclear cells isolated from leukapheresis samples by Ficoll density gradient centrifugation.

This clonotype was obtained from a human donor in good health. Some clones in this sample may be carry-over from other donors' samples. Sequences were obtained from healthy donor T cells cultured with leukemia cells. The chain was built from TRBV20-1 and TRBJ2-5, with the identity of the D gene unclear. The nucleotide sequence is TGCAGTGCTAGAGCCCTATCTGGGGTCCAAGAGACCCAGTACTTC. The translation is CSARALSGVQETQYF.